This entry is about one T cell receptor (beta chain). The entry originates in a study of blood T cell repertoires in COVID-19. Methods used by the authors: Scientists estimated how many nucleated cells there were by amplifying reference gene primers. Method: immunoSEQ multiplex PCR; TCRdb's copy keeps in-frame clones and lacks some. V and J calls and clone size are as listed in that table; D and trimming were resolved from the DNA. The sample consists of roughly 300,000 clones, 87% of them appearing once. This TCR was sampled from a woman aged 25 to 39 who had recovered from COVID-19. Sequencing was performed on PBMCs or T cells enriched from blood (not recorded which).

Written as DNA, the CDR3 is TGTGCCAGCAGTGGGGGACAGGGGGATGGCTACACCTTC. This translates into CASSGGQGDGYTF. The rearrangement joins TRBV2 to TRBJ1-2, with 11 bases that match TRBD1. Germline values: CDR1 SNHLY, CDR2 FYNNEI. The CDR3 contains 13 residues. Trimming at V came to 4 bases and at J to 6 bases, leaving 1 base not matched to a gene.